The text below deals with one T cell receptor (beta chain). What it recognizes is unknown. The sample originates from a study of regulatory T cells in long-lasting Graves disease. Findings and caveats of the study: There was favoring of TRBV28, TRBJ1-2 and TRBJ2-5 in persistent disease.

This CDR3 is 13 amino acids long. HTBI primers from iRepertoire and Arm-PCR of CDR3 regions yielded the TCR beta libraries. TCRdb reanalysed the multiplex PCR reads using MiXCR and keeps one entry per CDR3 protein. The sample shows some 490,000 distinct CDR3 sequences, 12% of them seen only once. Documented time point: newly diagnosed GD, antithyroid drugs for less than 3 months. Generation of the TCR library employed RNA extracted from PBMCs. These data also formed part of another study, on T cells in Graves' hyperthyroidism and ophthalmopathy.

The sample in question was peripheral blood mononuclear cells (PBMCs), obtained at new diagnosis, from a patient treated with antithyroid drugs. The chain has TRBV12-3 or TRBV12-4 and TRBJ2-1, with D possibly TRBD2 on 6 matching bases. The DNA end is more similar to TRBJ2-7, so the J call may be wrong. This clonotype was sampled from a woman between 25 and 40 years old with Graves disease. CDR3 residues: CASSSGVGYEQYF. CDR3 bases: TGTGCCAGCAGTTCGGGGGTGGGGTACGAGCAGTACTTC.